Sequencing of this T cell receptor beta chain was carried out in a study of human CD4 T cells and Enterobacteriaceae. Findings of the study overall: Matching to same-donor CFSE-low cultures alone inferred ex vivo clonotype reactivity. Broadly cross-reactive clonotypes: about 60% of the 19 ranked in the top 5%.

Detection sensitivity for ex vivo total memory CD4+ was one cell in 200,000. Sequencing was performed with immunoSEQ multiplex PCR; in TCRdb, only in-frame clones are kept and a portion is missing. The sample records 25,000 to 30,000 clones, almost 85% being singletons. Remarks on this clone: Its antigen is unknown.

Trimming left V 7 bases short and J 9 bases short, with 13 bases between. The CDR3 has 12 amino acids. Germline V gives CDR1 MNHEY, CDR2 SVGAGI. Sorting took every CD4+ cell except CD45RA+CCR7+CD95- naive cells, reaching over 95% purity. Sorting first excluded CD8+, CD14+, CD16+, CD56+, CD19+ and CD25-bright cells. The chain joins TRBV6-5 to TRBJ2-1; D tentatively fits TRBD1 or TRBD2 (6 bases each). This TCR was recovered from a human donor in good health. Material for sequencing was memory CD4+ T cells from blood. The CDR3: CASTPGGGEQFF. Written as DNA, the CDR3 is TGTGCCAGCACGCCTGGAGGGGGTGAGCAGTTCTTC.